This TCR beta chain was observed in a study of T-cell memory formation after mild COVID-19. General study results and limits: Memory from before infection featured some responding clones, which suggests cross-reactive memory joined.

About this clonotype: The antigen is unknown.

TCRdb analysed the 5' RACE reads with MiXCR anew, one entry per CDR3 protein. Of around 83,000 distinct CDR3 sequences listed, 25% were seen once; the top ten hold around 45%. This clonotype originated in a man aged 18 to 35 who had mild COVID-19 (a few samples of this study predate the infection). Cell type and time point are not known. The specimen sequenced was PBMCs or a T cell subset sorted from them (not recorded which).

The CDR3 here is CASSQVLVTGEGSPLHF. The CDR3 DNA is TGCGCCAGCAGCCAAGTTTTGGTGACAGGGGAAGGTTCACCCCTCCACTTT. The rearrangement uses TRBV4-1 and TRBJ1-6; 8 nucleotides agree with TRBD1. CDR1 is MGHRA and CDR2 is YSYEKL in the germline V gene. The CDR3 is 17 residues long. V gave up 1 base and J gave up 9 bases; unmatched junction bases: 11.